This TCR beta chain was recorded in a study of OX40 agonist ivuxolimab in advanced cancers. Trimming shortened V by 7 bases and J by 5 bases, and 14 bases separated the two germline ends. This CDR3 contains 13 residues. Germline lookup yields CDR1 SNHLY and CDR2 FYNNEI. Produced via immunoSEQ multiplex PCR; TCRdb's table is partial and in-frame only. The table lists 100,000 to 120,000 clones, 89% of them singletons. This sequence joins TRBV2 and TRBJ1-1; TRBD1 is a possible D gene (6 bases). The source was CD4+ or CD8+ T cells sorted from blood, collected in a trial of the OX40 agonist ivuxolimab. This receptor was taken from an adult with an advanced solid tumor such as melanoma, head and neck, liver or kidney cancer. The CDR3 is CASKSLGGTEAFF. DNA of the CDR3: TGTGCCAGCAAATCCCTAGGGGGGACTGAAGCTTTCTTT.